The 27 T cell receptor beta chains below all came from one sample that was sequenced in a study of blood T cells in healthy people across ages. A second PCR, run for about 6 to 12 cycles, used a sample-barcoded 5' primer plus a J-beta primer mix. One entry per CDR3 protein, called by TCRdb with MiXCR from the 5' RACE reads. This table holds approximately 680,000 distinct CDR3 sequences, 32% found once. The material sequenced was blood. The source is a woman of 80 years or more in good health.

With respect to this clonotype: A much larger clone sits a single nucleotide away, making a read error possible. V usage is TRBV7-2 and J usage is TRBJ1-5, with D possibly TRBD1 on 5 matching bases. There are 15 residues in the CDR3. The germline V and J ends were trimmed by 5 bases and 0 bases, with 11 bases remaining between them. Germline lookup yields CDR1 SGHTA and CDR2 FQGNSA. CDR3 protein: CASSVQADSNQPQHF. The CDR3 DNA follows: TGTGCCAGCAGCGTACAGGCTGATAGCAATCAGCCCCAGCATTTT.

The DNA of the CDR3 is TGCAGTACTGGCAACCCGGGACAGGGAAACACTGAAGCTTTCTTT. This translates into CSTGNPGQGNTEAFF. The chain employs TRBV20-1 and TRBJ1-1, with TRBD1 matching over 9 bases. CDR1 and CDR2 (germline): DFQATT, SNEGSKA (reference sequence). The V and J ends lost 8 bases and 2 bases, in that order; junction bases with no gene match: 12. This CDR3 comprises 15 residues.

This clonotype was recorded once. The chain carries TRBV7-2 and TRBJ2-5, with 10 bases matching TRBD2. The DNA end is more similar to TRBJ2-7, so the J call may be wrong. Germline CDR1 reads SGHTA; CDR2 reads FQGNSA. The CDR3 has 16 residues. CDR3 nucleotides: TGTGCCAGCAGCTTAGTGGTCACTAGCGGGGCCTACGAGCAGTACTTC. It is translated as CASSLVVTSGAYEQYF.

The chain has TRBV7-2 and TRBJ2-3; 12 positions match TRBD2. Trimming cost V 5 bases and J 4 bases; bases outside gene matches: 10. Germline CDR1 reads SGHTA; CDR2 reads FQGNSA. This CDR3 has 17 amino acids. CDR3 coding DNA: TGTGCCAGCAGCCCTCCTCTAGCGGGGGGGCTGGCAGATACGCAGTATTTT. Its protein product is CASSPPLAGGLADTQYF.

The J gene is TRBJ2-1, the V gene TRBV20-1; D assignment may be TRBD1 or TRBD2 (5 bases each). The CDR3 is 13 residues long. Between the trimmed V and J ends, which lost 5 bases and 1 base, there was a span of 9 bases. Germline CDR1 reads DFQATT; CDR2 reads SNEGSKA (reference sequence). The CDR3 is CSAGGPSYNEQFF. In nucleotides, the CDR3 is TGCAGTGCTGGGGGACCATCCTACAATGAGCAGTTCTTC.

This clonotype was found many times. The chain couples TRBV3-1 to TRBJ2-7; D gene unclear. The germline V gene encodes CDR1 LGHDT and CDR2 YNNKEL (reference sequence). This CDR3 comprises 11 residues. The V end lost 4 bases, the J end lost 3 bases, and 4 bases lay between the germline ends. The CDR3 bases are TGTGCCAGCAGCCGCCTCTACGAGCAGTACTTC. Translating it yields CASSRLYEQYF.

This clonotype was observed at least ten times. This chain joins TRBV2 and TRBJ2-3; 9 nucleotides agree with TRBD2. The CDR3 covers 16 residues. The V gene's germline CDR1 is SNHLY and CDR2 FYNNEI. Germline trimming cut 3 bases from V and 1 base from J; bases unmatched to any gene: 5. CDR3 sequence: CASSDQASGGTDTQYF. The CDR3 nucleotides read TGTGCCAGCAGTGATCAGGCTAGCGGGGGCACAGATACGCAGTATTTT.

Of note for this clonotype: A much larger clonotype is one base distant, so this may be a read error. J is TRBJ1-6 and V is TRBV25-1; weak D call: TRBD1 (6 bases). Deletions cut 6 bases from V and 5 bases from J, with 20 bases between. This CDR3 is built from 17 residues. The V gene's germline CDR1 is MGHDK and CDR2 SYGVNS. The CDR3 sequence is CASSQTFRTANNSPLHF. In DNA, the CDR3 is TGTGCCAGCAGCCAAACCTTCCGGACAGCAAATAATTCACCCCTCCACTTT.

The V gene is TRBV20-1, the J gene TRBJ2-5; D unresolved. The CDR3 totals 13 residues. The germline V and J ends were trimmed by 1 base and 2 bases, with 8 bases remaining between them. Per germline, CDR1 DFQATT and CDR2 SNEGSKA (reference sequence). The DNA of the CDR3 is TGCAGTGCTAGAGCCGGTCGACAAGAGACCCAGTACTTC. This codes for CSARAGRQETQYF.

This clonotype was counted at least ten times. This chain links TRBV30 with TRBJ1-5, with unresolved D. V was clipped by 0 bases and J by 0 bases, with 3 bases between them. The CDR3 contains 13 residues. From germline, CDR1 is GTSNPN and CDR2 SVGIG (reference sequence). The CDR3, as DNA: TGTGCCTGGAGTGTTGGTAGCAATCAGCCCCAGCATTTT. It codes for CAWSVGSNQPQHF.

The V gene is TRBV15, the J gene TRBJ1-6; D unclear. Germline V lookup: CDR1 LNHNV, CDR2 YYDKDF (reference sequence). The V end was cut by 10 bases, the J end by 0 bases, with 10 bases between. CDR3 length equals 14 residues. CDR3 in DNA: TGTGCCATCGGCAGGAGCTCCTATAATTCACCCCTCCACTTT. Protein: CAIGRSSYNSPLHF.

This clonotype has a count of ten or more. The chain links TRBV10-3 to TRBJ2-3, with D possibly TRBD1 on 5 matching bases. V lost 8 bases to trimming and J lost 2 bases, with 14 bases between them. Per germline, CDR1 ENHRY and CDR2 SYGVKD. CDR3 length: 14 residues. The CDR3 DNA follows: TGTGCCATCCAGAAAGACAGTTTCACAGATACGCAGTATTTT. Translation: CAIQKDSFTDTQYF.

This clonotype has a handful of counts. J is TRBJ1-5 and V is TRBV12-3 or TRBV12-4; the D is unclear. The V end lost 5 bases, the J end lost 1 base, and 9 bases lay between the germline ends. The CDR3 runs 14 residues. The CDR3 sequence is CASSLQASNQPQHF. The CDR3 region has the DNA TGTGCCAGCAGTCTGCAGGCGAGCAATCAGCCCCAGCATTTT.

In this sample, this clonotype turned up a few times. The rearrangement links TRBV12-3 or TRBV12-4 to TRBJ1-2; 8 bases agree with TRBD1. CDR3 size: 13 residues. The junction had 8 bases not matched to a gene; V was cut back by 6 bases and J by 8 bases. CDR3 region: CASSLRGPVGYTF. As DNA, the CDR3 is TGTGCCAGCAGCCTCAGGGGGCCAGTGGGCTACACCTTC.

Many counts were recorded for this clonotype. The gene calls are TRBV20-1 and TRBJ1-2; D gene unclear. Germline V CDR1 and CDR2: DFQATT, SNEGSKA (reference sequence). CDR3 size: 15 residues. Trimming removed 2 bases from V and 8 bases from J, with 21 bases in between. The CDR3 loop reads CSARSLGADRRGYTF. The CDR3 DNA reads as TGCAGTGCTAGATCTTTGGGCGCCGATCGGCGCGGCTACACCTTC.

This clonotype has more than one count but fewer than ten. The genes are TRBV28 and TRBJ1-2; no clear D gene. Germline values: CDR1 MDHEN, CDR2 SYDVKM. This CDR3 contains 11 residues. The V end was cut by 8 bases, the J end by 4 bases, with 8 bases between. The CDR3 reads CASSQVYGYTF. CDR3 in DNA: TGTGCCAGCTCGCAGGTCTATGGCTACACCTTC.

The chain recombines TRBV5-4 with TRBJ2-1, with 8 bases that match TRBD1. This CDR3 comprises 14 residues. From germline, CDR1 is SGHNT and CDR2 YYREEE (reference sequence). J was trimmed by 5 bases and V by 4 bases; bases with no gene match: 5. CDR3 coding DNA: TGTGCCAGCAGCCCTCGGACAGGGCACAATGAGCAGTTCTTC. Protein sequence: CASSPRTGHNEQFF.

This clonotype was seen ten or more times. The chain links TRBV20-1 to TRBJ2-5; D is unresolved. V shed 5 bases and J shed 7 bases, with 17 bases lying between them. CDR1 and CDR2 from the germline V gene are DFQATT and SNEGSKA (reference sequence). The CDR3 covers 13 residues. CDR3 sequence: CSAATDDLGTQYF. The CDR3 DNA sequence: TGCAGTGCTGCGACGGACGATTTGGGGACCCAGTACTTC.

This clonotype was seen many times. J is TRBJ1-5 and V is TRBV6-6, with 7 bases that match TRBD1. Germline CDR1 and CDR2: MNHNY and SVGAGI (reference sequence). V shed 5 bases and J 7 bases; nucleotides not matched to a gene: 14. This CDR3 has 16 residues. CDR3 region: CASSLDREVELQPQHF. DNA of the CDR3: TGTGCCAGCAGTCTTGACAGGGAGGTGGAATTGCAGCCCCAGCATTTT.

This clonotype has at least ten counts. The chain has TRBV9 and TRBJ1-2, with D perhaps TRBD1 (6 bases). V lost 3 bases, J lost 5 bases, and 11 bases lay in between. The CDR3 contains 13 residues. Germline values: CDR1 SGDLS, CDR2 YYNGEE. In DNA, the CDR3 is TGTGCCAGCAGCGGGGGGGGCCTGTATGGCTACACCTTC. This translates into CASSGGGLYGYTF.

This clonotype came up a few times. CDR3 amino acids: CSASPGVSAGGYTF. DNA of the CDR3: TGCAGTGCTAGCCCCGGGGTGAGTGCGGGTGGCTACACCTTC. The rearrangement links TRBV20-1 to TRBJ1-2; D ambiguous. The CDR3 length is 14 residues. V was cut by 3 bases and J by 7 bases, with 18 bases left in between. CDR1 and CDR2 from the germline V gene are DFQATT and SNEGSKA (reference sequence).

This clonotype was seen only a few times. J is TRBJ2-6 and V is TRBV19; 8 bases fit TRBD1. Trimming at V came to 8 bases and at J to 2 bases, leaving 8 bases not matched to a gene. Germline-derived CDR1 and CDR2 are LNHDA and SQIVND (reference sequence). This CDR3 is built from 16 residues. CDR3 coding DNA: TGTGCCAGTGGCTCCGCGGACAGGGCTGGGGCCAACGTCCTGACTTTC. Amino acid sequence: CASGSADRAGANVLTF. Full variable domain (rest looked up from reference TRBV19 and TRBJ2-6): DGGITQSPKYLFRKEGQNVTLSCEQNLNHDAMYWYRQDPGQGLRLIYYSQIVNDFQKGDIAEGYSVSREKKESFPLTVTSAQKNPTAFYLCASGSADRAGANVLTFGAGSRLTVL.

In its sample, this clonotype was seen many times. The rearrangement uses TRBV6-2 or TRBV6-3 and TRBJ2-7, with a tentative D call TRBD1 (5 bases). The CDR3 sequence is 12 residues long. V lost 4 bases to trimming and J lost 9 bases, with 13 bases between them. Germline lookup yields CDR1 MNHEY and CDR2 SVGEGT. CDR3: CASSSIREGQYF. The CDR3 DNA sequence: TGTGCCAGCAGTTCTATCAGGGAAGGGCAGTACTTC.

The gene calls are TRBV6-5 and TRBJ2-5, with 12 bases that match TRBD2. CDR3 length: 14 residues. V was pared by 7 bases and J by 4 bases, with 4 bases of the junction left unmatched. Germline CDR1 is MNHEY and CDR2 is SVGAGI. This CDR3 is CASTGLAGLETQYF. In nucleotides, the CDR3 is TGTGCCAGCACCGGACTAGCGGGACTAGAGACCCAGTACTTC.

This clonotype was counted between two and nine times. The chain uses TRBV6-1 and TRBJ1-1; perhaps TRBD1 as D (6 bases). The CDR3 is 17 amino acids. The germline CDR1 and CDR2 sequences are MNHNS and SASEGT. Trimming pared 6 bases from V and 1 base from J, leaving 21 bases between. The CDR3 DNA sequence: TGTGCCAGCAGAACCTACAGGGTTTCTAGACGGAACACTGAAGCTTTCTTT. It is translated as CASRTYRVSRRNTEAFF.

This chain links TRBV6-5 with TRBJ1-4; no firm D call. Per the germline V gene, CDR1 is MNHEY and CDR2 is SVGAGI. V lost 2 bases, J lost 8 bases, and 24 bases lay in between. This CDR3 region has 18 residues. The CDR3 coding sequence is TGTGCCAGCAGTTACATTGGTCCCTCTGAAAAGGCAAACGAAAAACTGTTTTTT. Protein sequence: CASSYIGPSEKANEKLFF.

This clonotype has a handful of counts. CDR3 residues: CASSATPGQGNNEQYF. The CDR3 DNA reads TGTGCCAGCAGCGCAACACCGGGACAGGGAAACAATGAGCAGTACTTC. The rearrangement links TRBV11-2 to TRBJ2-5; TRBD1 aligns across 9 bases. The J segment lost 11 bases and the V segment lost 5 bases, leaving 18 bases of the junction unmatched. This CDR3 has 16 residues. Germline loops: CDR1 SGHAT, CDR2 FQNNGV.